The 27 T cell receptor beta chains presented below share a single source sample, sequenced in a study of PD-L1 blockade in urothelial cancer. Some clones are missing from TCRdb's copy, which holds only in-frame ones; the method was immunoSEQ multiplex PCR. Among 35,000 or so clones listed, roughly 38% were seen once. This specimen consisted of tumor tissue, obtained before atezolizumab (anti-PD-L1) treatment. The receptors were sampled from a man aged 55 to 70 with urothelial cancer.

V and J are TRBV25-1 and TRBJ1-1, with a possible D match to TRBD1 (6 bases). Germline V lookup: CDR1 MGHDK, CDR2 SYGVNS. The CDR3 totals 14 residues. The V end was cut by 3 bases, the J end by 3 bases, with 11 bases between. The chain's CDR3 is CASSEGGGYTEAFF. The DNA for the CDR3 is TGTGCCAGCAGTGAGGGAGGGGGGTACACTGAAGCTTTCTTT.

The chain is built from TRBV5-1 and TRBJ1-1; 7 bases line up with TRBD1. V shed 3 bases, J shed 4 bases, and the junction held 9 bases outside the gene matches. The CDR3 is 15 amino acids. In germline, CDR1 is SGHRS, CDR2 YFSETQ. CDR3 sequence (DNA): TGCGCCAGCAGCTCGGTTAGAGGGGGCGGCACTGAAGCTTTCTTT. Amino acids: CASSSVRGGGTEAFF.

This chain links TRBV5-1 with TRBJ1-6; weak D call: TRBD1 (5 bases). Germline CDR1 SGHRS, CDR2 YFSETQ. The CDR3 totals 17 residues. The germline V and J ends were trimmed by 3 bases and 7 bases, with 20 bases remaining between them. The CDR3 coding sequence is TGCGCCAGCAGCTCTCAGGGAGGAGGGCCCCAAAATTCACCCCTCCACTTT. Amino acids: CASSSQGGGPQNSPLHF.

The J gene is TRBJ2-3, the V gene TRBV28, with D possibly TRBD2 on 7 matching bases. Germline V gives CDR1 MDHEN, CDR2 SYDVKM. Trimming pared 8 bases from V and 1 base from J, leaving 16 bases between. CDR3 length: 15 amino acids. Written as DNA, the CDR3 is TGTGCCAGCTTTCCGATCGGGGGGCGCACAGATACGCAGTATTTT. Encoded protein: CASFPIGGRTDTQYF.

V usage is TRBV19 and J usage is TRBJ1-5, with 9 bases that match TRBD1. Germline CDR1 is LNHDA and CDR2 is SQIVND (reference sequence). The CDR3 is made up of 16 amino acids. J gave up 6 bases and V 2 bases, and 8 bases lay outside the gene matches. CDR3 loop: CASSIRTGGLGQPQHF. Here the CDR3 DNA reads TGTGCCAGTAGTATACGAACAGGGGGCTTAGGTCAGCCCCAGCATTTT.

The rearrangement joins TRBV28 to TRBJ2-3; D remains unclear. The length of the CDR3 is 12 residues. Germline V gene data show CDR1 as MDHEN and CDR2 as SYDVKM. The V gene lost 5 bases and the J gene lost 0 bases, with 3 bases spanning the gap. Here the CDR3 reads CASSTSTDTQYF. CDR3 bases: TGTGCCAGCAGTACGAGCACAGATACGCAGTATTTT.

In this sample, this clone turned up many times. CDR3 DNA sequence: TGTGCCAGCACCCCGGGACTAGCCCCCGGGGAGCAGTTCTTC. Its protein product is CASTPGLAPGEQFF. The V call is TRBV7-7, the J call TRBJ2-1; 9 bases align to TRBD2. Germline CDR1 and CDR2: SSHAT and FNYEAQ (reference sequence). This CDR3 has 14 amino acids. Unmatched junction bases numbered 11, after V lost 7 bases and J lost 10 bases.

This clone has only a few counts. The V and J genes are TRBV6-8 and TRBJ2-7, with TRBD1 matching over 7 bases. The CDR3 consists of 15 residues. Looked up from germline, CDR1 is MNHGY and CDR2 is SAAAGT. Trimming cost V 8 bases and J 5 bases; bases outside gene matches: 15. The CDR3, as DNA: TGTGCCAGCCAAACGCCGGGACAGTCGCCCCACGAGCAGTACTTC. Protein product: CASQTPGQSPHEQYF.

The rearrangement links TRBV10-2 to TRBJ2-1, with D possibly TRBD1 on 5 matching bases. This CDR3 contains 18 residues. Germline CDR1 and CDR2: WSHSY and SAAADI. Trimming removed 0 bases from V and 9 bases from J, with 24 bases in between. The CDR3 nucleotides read TGCGCCAGCAGTGAGTCTTATCGGGCAGGGATCTTGATGGGTGAGCAGTTCTTC. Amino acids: CASSESYRAGILMGEQFF.

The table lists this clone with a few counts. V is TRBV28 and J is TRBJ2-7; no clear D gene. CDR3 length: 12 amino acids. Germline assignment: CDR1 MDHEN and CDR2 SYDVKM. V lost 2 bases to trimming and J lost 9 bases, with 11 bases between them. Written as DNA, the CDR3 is TGTGCCAGCAGTTTAGTCGGTCGTGGGCAGTACTTC. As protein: CASSLVGRGQYF.

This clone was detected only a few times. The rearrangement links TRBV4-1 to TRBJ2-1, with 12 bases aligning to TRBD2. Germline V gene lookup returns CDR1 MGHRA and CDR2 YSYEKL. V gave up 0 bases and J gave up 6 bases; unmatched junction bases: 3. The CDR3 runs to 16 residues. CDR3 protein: CASSQETSGRINEQFF. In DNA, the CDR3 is TGCGCCAGCAGCCAAGAGACTAGCGGGAGAATCAATGAGCAGTTCTTC.

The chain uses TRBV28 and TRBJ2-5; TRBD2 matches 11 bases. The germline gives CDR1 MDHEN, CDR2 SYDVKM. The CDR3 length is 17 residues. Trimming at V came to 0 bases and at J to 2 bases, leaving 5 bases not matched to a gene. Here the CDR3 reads CASSLWPSGRWQETQYF. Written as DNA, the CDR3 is TGTGCCAGCAGTTTATGGCCTAGCGGGAGGTGGCAAGAGACCCAGTACTTC. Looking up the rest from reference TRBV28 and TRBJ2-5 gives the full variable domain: DVKVTQSSRYLVKRTGEKVFLECVQDMDHENMFWYRQDPGLGLRLIYFSYDVKMKEKGDIPEGYSVSREKKERFSLILESASTNQTSMYLCASSLWPSGRWQETQYFGPGTRLLVL.

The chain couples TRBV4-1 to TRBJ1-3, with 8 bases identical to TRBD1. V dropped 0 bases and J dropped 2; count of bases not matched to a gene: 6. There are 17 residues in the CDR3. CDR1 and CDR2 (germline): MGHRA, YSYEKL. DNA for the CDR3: TGCGCCAGCAGCCAAGATAGGGGACAGGTTACTGGAAACACCATATATTTT. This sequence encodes CASSQDRGQVTGNTIYF.

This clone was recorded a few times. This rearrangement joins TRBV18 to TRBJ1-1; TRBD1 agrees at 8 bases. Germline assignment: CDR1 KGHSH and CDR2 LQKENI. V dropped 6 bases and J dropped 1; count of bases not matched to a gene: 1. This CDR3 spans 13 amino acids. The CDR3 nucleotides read TGTGCCAGCTCGGGACAGGAGAACACTGAAGCTTTCTTT. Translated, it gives CASSGQENTEAFF.

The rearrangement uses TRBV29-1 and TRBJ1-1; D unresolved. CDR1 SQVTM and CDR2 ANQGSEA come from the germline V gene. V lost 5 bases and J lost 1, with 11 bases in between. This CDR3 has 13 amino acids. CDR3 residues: CSVRFATNTEAFF. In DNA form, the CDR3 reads TGCAGCGTTCGGTTCGCGACGAACACTGAAGCTTTCTTT. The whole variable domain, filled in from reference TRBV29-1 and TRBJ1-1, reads SAVISQKPSRDICQRGTSLTIQCQVDSQVTMMFWYRQQPGQSLTLIATANQGSEATYESGFVIDKFPISRPNLTFSTLTVSNMSPEDSSIYLCSVRFATNTEAFFGQGTRLTVV.

The CDR3 bases are TGTGCCAGTAGTACGCAGGGGGCTCGGAAAAACACCATATATTTT. It yields the protein CASSTQGARKNTIYF. This chain connects TRBV19 to TRBJ1-3; 8 bases match TRBD1. CDR3 size: 15 residues. Germline CDR1 is LNHDA and CDR2 is SQIVND (reference sequence). V dropped 4 bases and J dropped 6; count of bases not matched to a gene: 8. Looking up the rest from reference TRBV19 and TRBJ1-3 gives the full variable domain: DGGITQSPKYLFRKEGQNVTLSCEQNLNHDAMYWYRQDPGQGLRLIYYSQIVNDFQKGDIAEGYSVSREKKESFPLTVTSAQKNPTAFYLCASSTQGARKNTIYFGEGSWLTVV.

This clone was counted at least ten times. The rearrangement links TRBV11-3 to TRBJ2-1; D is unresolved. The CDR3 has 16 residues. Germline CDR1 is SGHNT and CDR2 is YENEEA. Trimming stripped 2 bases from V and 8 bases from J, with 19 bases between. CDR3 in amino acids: CASSLTGSLARDEQFF. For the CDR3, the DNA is TGTGCCAGCAGCTTAACCGGCAGCCTGGCCCGGGATGAGCAGTTCTTC. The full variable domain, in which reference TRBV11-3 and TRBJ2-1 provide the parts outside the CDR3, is EAGVVQSPRYKIIEKKQPVAFWCNPISGHNTLYWYLQNLGQGPELLIRYENEEAVDDSQLPKDRFSAERLKGVDSTLKIQPAELGDSAVYLCASSLTGSLARDEQFFGPGTRLTVL.

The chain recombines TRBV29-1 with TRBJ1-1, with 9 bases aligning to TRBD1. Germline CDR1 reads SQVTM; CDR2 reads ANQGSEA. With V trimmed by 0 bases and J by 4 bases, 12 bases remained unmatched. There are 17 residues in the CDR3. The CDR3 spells CSVEDPLTGGRITEAFF. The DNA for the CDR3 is TGCAGCGTTGAAGATCCACTCACAGGGGGCAGGATCACTGAAGCTTTCTTT. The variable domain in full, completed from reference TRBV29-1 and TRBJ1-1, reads SAVISQKPSRDICQRGTSLTIQCQVDSQVTMMFWYRQQPGQSLTLIATANQGSEATYESGFVIDKFPISRPNLTFSTLTVSNMSPEDSSIYLCSVEDPLTGGRITEAFFGQGTRLTVV.

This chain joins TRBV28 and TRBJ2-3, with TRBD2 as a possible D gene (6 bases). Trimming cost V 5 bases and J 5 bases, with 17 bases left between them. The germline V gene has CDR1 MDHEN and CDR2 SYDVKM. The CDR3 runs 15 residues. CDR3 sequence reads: CASSLTGLLEDTQYF. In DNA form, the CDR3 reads TGTGCCAGCAGTCTCACGGGACTCCTGGAAGATACGCAGTATTTT.

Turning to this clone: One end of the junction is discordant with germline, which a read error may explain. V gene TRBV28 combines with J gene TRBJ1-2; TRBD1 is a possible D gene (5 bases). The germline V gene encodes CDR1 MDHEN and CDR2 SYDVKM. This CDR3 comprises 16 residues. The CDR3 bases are TGTGCCAGCACCTCTTTCGCAGGGCAGGCTAACTATGGCTACACCTTT. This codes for CASTSFAGQANYGYTF.

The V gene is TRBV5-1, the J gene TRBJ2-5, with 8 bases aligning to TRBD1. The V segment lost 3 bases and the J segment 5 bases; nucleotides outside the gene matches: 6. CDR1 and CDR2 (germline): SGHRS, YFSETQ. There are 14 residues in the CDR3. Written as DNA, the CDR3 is TGCGCCAGCAGCTCAGGACAGGGCGAGGAGACCCAGTACTTC. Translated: CASSSGQGEETQYF. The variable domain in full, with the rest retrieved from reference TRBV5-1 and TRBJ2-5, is KAGVTQTPRYLIKTRGQQVTLSCSPISGHRSVSWYQQTPGQGLQFLFEYFSETQRNKGNFPGRFSGRQFSNSRSEMNVSTLELGDSALYLCASSSGQGEETQYFGPGTRLLVL.

The CDR3 nucleotides read TGTGCCAGCAGCGTAGAGGGAGGACAGACCACCTACGAGCAGTACTTC. It is translated as CASSVEGGQTTYEQYF. The rearrangement links TRBV9 to TRBJ2-7; D is possibly TRBD1 or TRBD2 (6 bases each). V lost 0 bases, J lost 2 bases, and 15 bases lay in between. This CDR3 is built from 16 residues. CDR1 and CDR2 from the germline V gene are SGDLS and YYNGEE.

DNA for the CDR3: TGTGCCAGCACCGGCGGTCTCTCTGGAAACACCATATATTTT. This translates into CASTGGLSGNTIYF. This chain joins TRBV25-1 and TRBJ1-3; D uncertain. The V end lost 7 bases, the J end lost 0 bases, and 10 bases lay between the germline ends. The CDR3 contains 14 residues. Germline CDR1 is MGHDK and CDR2 is SYGVNS.

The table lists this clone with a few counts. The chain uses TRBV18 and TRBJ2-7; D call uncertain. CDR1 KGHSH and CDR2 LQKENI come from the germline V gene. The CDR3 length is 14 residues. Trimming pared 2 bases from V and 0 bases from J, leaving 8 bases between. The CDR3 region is CASSPALRSYEQYF. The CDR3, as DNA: TGTGCCAGCTCACCAGCATTACGCTCCTACGAGCAGTACTTC.

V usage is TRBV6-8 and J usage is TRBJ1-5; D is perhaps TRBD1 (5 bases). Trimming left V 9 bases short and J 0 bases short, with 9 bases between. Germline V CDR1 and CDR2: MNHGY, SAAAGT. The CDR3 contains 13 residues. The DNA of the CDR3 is TGTGCCAGTCGACAGATTAGCAATCAGCCCCAGCATTTT. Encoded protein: CASRQISNQPQHF.

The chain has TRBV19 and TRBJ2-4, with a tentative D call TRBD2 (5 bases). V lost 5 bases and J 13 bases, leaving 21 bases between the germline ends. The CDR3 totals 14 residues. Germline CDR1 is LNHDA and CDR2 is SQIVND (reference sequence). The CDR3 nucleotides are TGTGCCAGTAGTTCCGGGCTAGCCCATGTATCCCAGTACTTC. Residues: CASSSGLAHVSQYF.

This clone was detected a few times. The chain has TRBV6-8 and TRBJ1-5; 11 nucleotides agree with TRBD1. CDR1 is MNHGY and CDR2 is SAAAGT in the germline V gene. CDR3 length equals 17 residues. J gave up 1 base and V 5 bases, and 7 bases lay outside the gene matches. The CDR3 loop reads CASSDGQGAWSNQPQHF. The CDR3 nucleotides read TGTGCCAGCAGTGACGGACAGGGGGCTTGGAGCAATCAGCCCCAGCATTTT.